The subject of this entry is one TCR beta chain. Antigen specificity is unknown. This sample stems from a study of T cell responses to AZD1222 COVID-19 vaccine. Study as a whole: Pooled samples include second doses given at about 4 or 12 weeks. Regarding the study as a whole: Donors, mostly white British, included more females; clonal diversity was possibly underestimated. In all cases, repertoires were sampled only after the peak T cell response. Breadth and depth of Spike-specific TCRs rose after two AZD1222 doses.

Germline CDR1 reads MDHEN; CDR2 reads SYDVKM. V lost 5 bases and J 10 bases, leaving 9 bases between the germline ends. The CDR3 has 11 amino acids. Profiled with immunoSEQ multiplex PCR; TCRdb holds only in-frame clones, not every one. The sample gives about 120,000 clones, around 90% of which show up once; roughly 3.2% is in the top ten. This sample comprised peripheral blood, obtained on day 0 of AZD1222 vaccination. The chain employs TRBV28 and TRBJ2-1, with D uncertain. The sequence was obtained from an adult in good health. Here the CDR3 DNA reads TGTGCCAGCAGTCCCGAAGAGGAGCAGTTCTTC. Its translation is CASSPEEEQFF.